These 3 T cell receptor beta chains were sequenced from one sample in a study of cytomegalovirus exposure and HLA in healthy donors. The study ran its PCR with 60 Vbeta and 13 Jbeta primers. The repertoire was sequenced with immunoSEQ multiplex PCR; TCRdb's copy has only in-frame clones and lacks some. Here the sample spans fewer than 250,000 clones, more than 75% being singletons. Sample: PBMCs. These receptors were collected from a man aged 35-49 years in good health and CMV-seropositive.

The V gene is TRBV27, the J gene TRBJ2-7; the D gene is possibly TRBD1 (6 bases). The CDR3 sequence is 17 residues long. V was clipped by 7 bases and J by 7 bases, with 29 bases between them. Germline CDR1 is MNHEY and CDR2 is SMNVEV (reference sequence). The CDR3 here is CASTSLQGPPLLREQYF. Here the CDR3 DNA reads TGTGCCAGCACCTCCCTACAGGGCCCACCACTTTTAAGGGAGCAGTACTTC.

This chain joins TRBV7-3 and TRBJ1-1; no reliable D call. The CDR3 extends over 16 amino acids. V was clipped by 5 bases and J by 1 base, with 17 bases between them. Germline V gene lookup returns CDR1 SGHTA and CDR2 FQGTGA. The CDR3 sequence: CASSPNAGVGNTEAFF. The CDR3 region has the DNA TGTGCCAGCAGCCCGAACGCGGGAGTTGGGAACACTGAAGCTTTCTTT.

This clone was counted once. V and J are TRBV10-3 and TRBJ2-3; 7 nucleotides align to TRBD2. From germline, CDR1 is ENHRY and CDR2 SYGVKD. Unmatched junction bases numbered 11, after V lost 6 bases and J lost 2 bases. This CDR3 has 16 residues. CDR3 sequence (DNA): TGTGCCATCAGCATCGGAGCGGGGCCATCCACAGATACGCAGTATTTT. Translating it yields CAISIGAGPSTDTQYF.